The clone carrying this TCR beta chain was seen repeatedly, ten times or more. As yet, its antigen is unknown. V was cut by 6 bases and J by 0 bases, with 7 bases left in between. This CDR3 comprises 13 residues. CDR1 and CDR2 (germline): MNHEY, SMNVEV (reference sequence). TCRbeta library preparation incorporated unique molecular identifiers. TCRdb called the PCR reads again in MiXCR, with one record for every CDR3 protein. Among around 30,000 distinct CDR3 sequences listed, less than 8.5% were seen once. The data are from a study of T-cell reconstitution after alpha-beta-depleted transplantation in children. Study-level points and caveats: Roughly two months post-transplant, alpha-beta T cells reportedly originated from several hundred graft clones that had expanded.

The clonotype was recovered from a child younger than two who had a stem cell transplant for acute myeloid leukemia, so the T cells may come from the graft donor. The chain carries TRBV27 and TRBJ2-3; D gene uncertain. Sequenced here: peripheral blood, sampled 60 days after TCRalphabeta/CD19-depleted stem cell transplant. Here the CDR3 reads CASSFPSTDTQYF. The DNA of the CDR3 is TGTGCCAGCAGCTTCCCGAGCACAGATACGCAGTATTTT.